Listed below are T cell receptor beta chains from one sample, sequenced in a study of identical twins. MiXCR, run by TCRdb on the 5' RACE reads, gives a single entry per CDR3 protein. The data contain under 300,000 distinct CDR3 sequences, about 12% of them singletons. This sample also belongs to another study, concerning yellow fever vaccine responses in identical twins.

What was sequenced was memory (CD45RO+) T cells sorted from blood. The source of these receptors is a woman between 18 and 29 years old in good health. Each CDR3 is given with its conserved first and last residue. A D gene is named only where the DNA matches it firmly. Only part of the rows carry a size: once, few, many, or a class if the clone is expanded.

D gene: -
clone size: -
V gene: TRBV28
J gene: TRBJ2-2
CDR3 protein: CASSSTAGRSGVTGELFF
CDR3 DNA: TGTGCCAGCAGTTCCACCGCCGGACGGTCGGGTGTCACCGGGGAGCTGTTTTTT

D gene: -
clone size: -
V gene: TRBV12-3/TRBV12-4
J gene: TRBJ2-3
CDR3 protein: CASSRGPGRGTQYF
CDR3 DNA: TGTGCCAGCAGTCGGGGGCCGGGTCGTGGTACGCAGTATTTT

D gene: -
clone size: many
V gene: TRBV3-1
J gene: TRBJ2-2
CDR3 protein: CASSQATGELFF
CDR3 DNA: TGTGCCAGCAGCCAAGCAACCGGGGAGCTGTTTTTT

D gene: -
clone size: few
V gene: TRBV19
J gene: TRBJ1-5
CDR3 protein: CASNGGRNQPQHF
CDR3 DNA: TGTGCCAGTAACGGAGGACGTAATCAGCCCCAGCATTTT

D gene: TRBD2
clone size: many
V gene: TRBV7-9
J gene: TRBJ2-1
CDR3 protein: CASSPGLAGEQFF
CDR3 DNA: TGTGCCAGCAGCCCTGGACTAGCTGGTGAGCAGTTCTTC

D gene: -
clone size: few
V gene: TRBV15
J gene: TRBJ2-2
CDR3 protein: CATSIGGPNTGELFF
CDR3 DNA: TGTGCCACCAGCATTGGGGGACCTAACACCGGGGAGCTGTTTTTT

D gene: -
clone size: few
V gene: TRBV5-1
J gene: TRBJ2-5
CDR3 protein: CASSTAGQLQETQYF
CDR3 DNA: TGCGCCAGCAGCACGGCAGGACAGCTCCAAGAGACCCAGTACTTC

D gene: TRBD1
clone size: few
V gene: TRBV28
J gene: TRBJ2-7
CDR3 protein: CASSSPLGQAYEQYF
CDR3 DNA: TGTGCCAGCAGTTCCCCTTTGGGACAGGCTTACGAGCAGTACTTC

D gene: TRBD2
clone size: -
V gene: TRBV27
J gene: TRBJ2-1
CDR3 protein: CASSTSGRTHNEQFF
CDR3 DNA: TGTGCCAGCAGCACTAGCGGGAGGACACACAATGAGCAGTTCTTC

D gene: TRBD1
clone size: -
V gene: TRBV15
J gene: TRBJ2-5
CDR3 protein: CATSRTGVQETQYF
CDR3 DNA: TGTGCCACCAGCAGGACAGGGGTTCAAGAGACCCAGTACTTC

D gene: TRBD1
clone size: few
V gene: TRBV12-3/TRBV12-4
J gene: TRBJ1-4
CDR3 protein: CASSPSHRGATNEKLFF
CDR3 DNA: TGTGCCAGCAGTCCGTCCCACAGGGGGGCAACTAATGAAAAACTGTTTTTT

D gene: -
clone size: many
V gene: TRBV29-1
J gene: TRBJ2-3
CDR3 protein: CSVFYRDTDTQYF
CDR3 DNA: TGCAGCGTTTTCTACCGGGACACAGATACGCAGTATTTT

D gene: -
clone size: -
V gene: TRBV11-1
J gene: TRBJ2-4
CDR3 protein: CASSLAVLAQGLAKNIQYF
CDR3 DNA: TGTGCCAGCAGCTTAGCGGTTCTAGCCCAGGGTCTAGCCAAAAACATTCAGTACTTC

D gene: -
clone size: many
V gene: TRBV29-1
J gene: TRBJ1-1
CDR3 protein: CSVEGIGRRNTEAFF
CDR3 DNA: TGCAGCGTTGAAGGAATCGGACGGAGGAACACTGAAGCTTTCTTT

D gene: -
clone size: many
V gene: TRBV4-3
J gene: TRBJ2-1
CDR3 protein: CASSQVRNNEQFF
CDR3 DNA: TGCGCCAGCAGCCAAGTCAGGAACAATGAGCAGTTCTTC

D gene: TRBD1
clone size: -
V gene: TRBV6-1
J gene: TRBJ1-2
CDR3 protein: CASREQGAGYGYTF
CDR3 DNA: TGTGCCAGCAGAGAACAGGGGGCCGGCTATGGCTACACCTTC

D gene: TRBD2
clone size: few
V gene: TRBV27
J gene: TRBJ2-2
CDR3 protein: CASSLLGLAGGDTGELFF
CDR3 DNA: TGTGCCAGCAGTTTACTCGGGCTAGCGGGGGGGGACACCGGGGAGCTGTTTTTT

D gene: -
clone size: many
V gene: TRBV7-9
J gene: TRBJ2-1
CDR3 protein: CASTPRGRWVSNEQFF
CDR3 DNA: TGTGCCAGCACCCCACGGGGGCGTTGGGTATCCAATGAGCAGTTCTTC

D gene: -
clone size: -
V gene: TRBV28
J gene: TRBJ2-7
CDR3 protein: CTSRYRRALAYEQYF
CDR3 DNA: TGTACCAGCAGATACCGCCGGGCCCTTGCCTACGAGCAGTACTTC

D gene: TRBD2
clone size: few
V gene: TRBV3-1
J gene: TRBJ2-7
CDR3 protein: CASSRTRVNYEQYF
CDR3 DNA: TGTGCCAGCAGCCGGACTAGAGTAAACTACGAGCAGTACTTC

D gene: TRBD2
clone size: -
V gene: TRBV3-1
J gene: TRBJ2-3
CDR3 protein: CASSQGILAGDTQYF
CDR3 DNA: TGTGCCAGCAGCCAAGGCATACTAGCGGGAGATACGCAGTATTTT

D gene: -
clone size: few
V gene: TRBV10-3
J gene: TRBJ1-1
CDR3 protein: CATVSNTEAFF
CDR3 DNA: TGTGCCACCGTTTCGAACACTGAAGCTTTCTTT

D gene: TRBD1
clone size: -
V gene: TRBV19
J gene: TRBJ2-2
CDR3 protein: CASSPAPGTGTPGELFF
CDR3 DNA: TGTGCCAGTAGCCCCGCTCCCGGGACAGGGACCCCCGGGGAGCTGTTTTTT

D gene: TRBD2
clone size: -
V gene: TRBV19
J gene: TRBJ2-1
CDR3 protein: CASSRLAGSSYNEQFF
CDR3 DNA: TGTGCCAGTAGTAGACTAGCCGGGAGCTCCTACAATGAGCAGTTCTTC

D gene: -
clone size: few
V gene: TRBV3-1
J gene: TRBJ1-4
CDR3 protein: CASSQGSTATNEKLFF
CDR3 DNA: TGTGCCAGCAGCCAAGGTTCCACGGCAACTAATGAAAAACTGTTTTTT

D gene: TRBD1
clone size: once
V gene: TRBV27
J gene: TRBJ1-6
CDR3 protein: CASSGQGGSPLHF
CDR3 DNA: TGTGCCAGCAGCGGACAGGGTGGTTCACCCCTCCACTTT

D gene: TRBD1
clone size: -
V gene: TRBV6-4
J gene: TRBJ2-6
CDR3 protein: CASTPGTGDAGANVLTF
CDR3 DNA: TGTGCCAGCACTCCCGGGACAGGAGACGCTGGGGCCAACGTCCTGACTTTC

D gene: -
clone size: -
V gene: TRBV20-1
J gene: TRBJ1-1
CDR3 protein: CSARDWGFGTEAFF
CDR3 DNA: TGCAGTGCTAGAGATTGGGGGTTTGGCACTGAAGCTTTCTTT

D gene: TRBD2
clone size: -
V gene: TRBV25-1
J gene: TRBJ2-1
CDR3 protein: CASSTSGTYNEQFF
CDR3 DNA: TGTGCCAGCAGTACTAGCGGGACCTACAATGAGCAGTTCTTC

D gene: TRBD2
clone size: few
V gene: TRBV15
J gene: TRBJ2-1
CDR3 protein: CATSRDGTSGHYNEQFF
CDR3 DNA: TGTGCCACCAGCAGAGATGGGACTAGCGGACACTACAATGAGCAGTTCTTC

D gene: -
clone size: -
V gene: TRBV27
J gene: TRBJ2-3
CDR3 protein: CASSLGFGGPGTDTQYF
CDR3 DNA: TGTGCCAGCAGTTTAGGTTTCGGGGGGCCGGGCACAGATACGCAGTATTTT

D gene: -
clone size: -
V gene: TRBV20-1
J gene: TRBJ2-7
CDR3 protein: CSDRVHEQYF
CDR3 DNA: TGCAGTGACAGGGTCCACGAGCAGTACTTC

D gene: -
clone size: few
V gene: TRBV5-1
J gene: TRBJ1-2
CDR3 protein: CASSRQEANYGYTF
CDR3 DNA: TGCGCCAGCAGTAGACAGGAGGCGAACTATGGCTACACCTTC

D gene: -
clone size: many
V gene: TRBV29-1
J gene: TRBJ1-4
CDR3 protein: CSVAPAANEKLFF
CDR3 DNA: TGCAGCGTTGCCCCCGCGGCTAATGAAAAACTGTTTTTT

D gene: -
clone size: -
V gene: TRBV6-6
J gene: TRBJ1-3
CDR3 protein: CASSYGRGNTIYF
CDR3 DNA: TGTGCCAGCAGTTACGGCAGAGGAAACACCATATATTTT

D gene: -
clone size: few
V gene: TRBV5-5
J gene: TRBJ2-2
CDR3 protein: CASSTSTGELFF
CDR3 DNA: TGTGCCAGCAGCACTAGCACCGGGGAGCTGTTTTTT

D gene: TRBD2
clone size: few
V gene: TRBV6-2/TRBV6-3
J gene: TRBJ2-1
CDR3 protein: CASRTSGRDQQFF
CDR3 DNA: TGTGCCAGCAGGACTAGCGGGAGGGATCAGCAGTTCTTC

D gene: TRBD2
clone size: -
V gene: TRBV11-2
J gene: TRBJ2-1
CDR3 protein: CASSLHLLAGGYNEQFF
CDR3 DNA: TGTGCCAGCAGCTTACACCTACTAGCGGGGGGTTACAATGAGCAGTTCTTC

D gene: -
clone size: many
V gene: TRBV3-1
J gene: TRBJ2-5
CDR3 protein: CASREGYETQYF
CDR3 DNA: TGTGCCAGCCGAGAGGGATATGAGACCCAGTACTTC

D gene: -
clone size: -
V gene: TRBV5-4
J gene: TRBJ2-5
CDR3 protein: CASSQGRVPETQYF
CDR3 DNA: TGTGCCAGCAGCCAGGGCCGGGTCCCCGAGACCCAGTACTTC

D gene: -
clone size: few
V gene: TRBV4-1
J gene: TRBJ1-2
CDR3 protein: CASSQLWTFNYGYTF
CDR3 DNA: TGCGCCAGCAGCCAACTTTGGACTTTTAACTATGGCTACACCTTC

D gene: -
clone size: few
V gene: TRBV7-2
J gene: TRBJ2-7
CDR3 protein: CASSLAGLQGYEQYF
CDR3 DNA: TGTGCCAGCAGCTTAGCGGGGTTGCAGGGCTACGAGCAGTACTTC

D gene: -
clone size: many
V gene: TRBV5-1
J gene: TRBJ2-3
CDR3 protein: CASSSNFASQGDTQYF
CDR3 DNA: TGCGCCAGCAGCTCCAATTTTGCTAGTCAGGGGGATACGCAGTATTTT

D gene: -
clone size: -
V gene: TRBV7-3
J gene: TRBJ2-2
CDR3 protein: CASSLIPTGELFF
CDR3 DNA: TGTGCCAGCAGCTTAATCCCGACCGGGGAGCTGTTTTTT

D gene: TRBD1
clone size: few
V gene: TRBV5-1
J gene: TRBJ2-1
CDR3 protein: CASSTTGDEQFF
CDR3 DNA: TGCGCCAGCAGTACGACAGGGGATGAGCAGTTCTTC

D gene: -
clone size: many
V gene: TRBV27
J gene: TRBJ1-2
CDR3 protein: CASSPIQGSNYGYTF
CDR3 DNA: TGTGCCAGCAGTCCGATTCAGGGATCTAACTATGGCTACACCTTC

D gene: TRBD2
clone size: -
V gene: TRBV19
J gene: TRBJ2-1
CDR3 protein: CASSPSGFTNEQFF
CDR3 DNA: TGTGCCAGTTCCCCTAGCGGGTTCACCAATGAGCAGTTCTTC

D gene: TRBD2
clone size: -
V gene: TRBV3-1
J gene: TRBJ2-1
CDR3 protein: CASSKAGARNPNNEQFF
CDR3 DNA: TGTGCCAGCTCCAAAGCGGGGGCAAGGAACCCCAACAATGAGCAGTTCTTC

D gene: TRBD2
clone size: -
V gene: TRBV20-1
J gene: TRBJ2-5
CDR3 protein: CSASSGRVTGETQYF
CDR3 DNA: TGCAGTGCTTCAAGCGGGAGGGTTACGGGGGAGACCCAGTACTTC

D gene: -
clone size: few
V gene: TRBV5-1
J gene: TRBJ1-4
CDR3 protein: CASSLGGTAPTTNEKLFF
CDR3 DNA: TGCGCCAGCAGCTTGGGGGGGACGGCCCCAACAACTAATGAAAAACTGTTTTTT

D gene: TRBD1
clone size: -
V gene: TRBV5-1
J gene: TRBJ2-1
CDR3 protein: CASSLKGANDEQFF
CDR3 DNA: TGCGCCAGCAGCTTGAAGGGGGCAAATGATGAGCAGTTCTTC

D gene: -
clone size: -
V gene: TRBV20-1
J gene: TRBJ2-3
CDR3 protein: CSARGALQGQDTQYF
CDR3 DNA: TGCAGTGCTAGAGGGGCCCTCCAAGGGCAAGATACGCAGTATTTT

D gene: -
clone size: few
V gene: TRBV28
J gene: TRBJ2-3
CDR3 protein: CASNSVHSGTDTQYF
CDR3 DNA: TGTGCCAGCAATTCCGTCCACAGCGGCACAGATACGCAGTATTTT

D gene: TRBD1
clone size: -
V gene: TRBV12-3/TRBV12-4
J gene: TRBJ1-5
CDR3 protein: CASHRGRDSNQPQHF
CDR3 DNA: TGTGCCAGCCACAGGGGCAGAGATAGCAATCAGCCCCAGCATTTT

D gene: -
clone size: few
V gene: TRBV11-1
J gene: TRBJ2-7
CDR3 protein: CASSPLRGPYEQYF
CDR3 DNA: TGTGCCAGCAGCCCACTCCGGGGACCCTACGAGCAGTACTTC